This TCR beta chain came from a study of blood T cell repertoires in COVID-19. About the study: COVID-19 samples collected from the United States, Italy and Spain covered acute and convalescent phases. Sample material is recorded as cDNA or gDNA derived from T cells, B-cell-depleted T cells, or PBMCs.

As originally analysed: Amplification of reference gene primers was used by the study to estimate nucleated cell counts. The protocol was immunoSEQ multiplex PCR, while the TCRdb copy is restricted to in-frame clones and leaves out a portion. Clone size and the V and J calls come from that table; the DNA yielded D and trimming. The sample yields 90,000 to 100,000 clones, over 70% seen once. Germline CDR1 SGHTA, CDR2 FQGNSA. V dropped 5 bases and J dropped 2 bases, with 15 bases sitting between them. The CDR3 is 15 amino acids. The source of this sequence is a man in his 60s with acute or convalescent COVID-19. This chain connects TRBV7-2 to TRBJ1-2; tentative D call: TRBD1 (5 bases). Source material: peripheral blood. The CDR3 protein is CASSPGGTANYGYTF. CDR3 in DNA: TGTGCCAGCAGCCCAGGAGGGACGGCGAACTATGGCTACACCTTC. Together with reference TRBV7-2 and TRBJ1-2, the CDR3 gives the full variable domain: GAGVSQSPSNKVTEKGKDVELRCDPISGHTALYWYRQSLGQGLEFLIYFQGNSAPDKSGLPSDRFSAERTGGSVSTLTIQRTQQEDSAVYLCASSPGGTANYGYTFGSGTRLTVV.